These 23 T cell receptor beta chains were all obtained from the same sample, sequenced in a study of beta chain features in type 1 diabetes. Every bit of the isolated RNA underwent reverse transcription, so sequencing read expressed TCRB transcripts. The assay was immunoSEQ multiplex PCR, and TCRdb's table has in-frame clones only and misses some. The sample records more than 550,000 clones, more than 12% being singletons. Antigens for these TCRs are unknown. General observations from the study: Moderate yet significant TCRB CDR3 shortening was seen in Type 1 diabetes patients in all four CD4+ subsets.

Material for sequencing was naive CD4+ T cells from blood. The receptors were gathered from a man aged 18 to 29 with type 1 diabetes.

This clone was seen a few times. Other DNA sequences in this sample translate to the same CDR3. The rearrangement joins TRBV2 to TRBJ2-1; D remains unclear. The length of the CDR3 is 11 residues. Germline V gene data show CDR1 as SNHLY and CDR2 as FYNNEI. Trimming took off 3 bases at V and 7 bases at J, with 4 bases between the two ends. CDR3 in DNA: TGTGCCAGCAGTGAGGGGAATGAGCAGTTCTTC. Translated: CASSEGNEQFF. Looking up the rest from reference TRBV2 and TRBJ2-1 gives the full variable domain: EPEVTQTPSHQVTQMGQEVILRCVPISNHLYFYWYRQILGQKVEFLVSFYNNEISEKSEIFDDQFSVERPDGSNFTLKIRSTKLEDSAMYFCASSEGNEQFFGPGTRLTVL.

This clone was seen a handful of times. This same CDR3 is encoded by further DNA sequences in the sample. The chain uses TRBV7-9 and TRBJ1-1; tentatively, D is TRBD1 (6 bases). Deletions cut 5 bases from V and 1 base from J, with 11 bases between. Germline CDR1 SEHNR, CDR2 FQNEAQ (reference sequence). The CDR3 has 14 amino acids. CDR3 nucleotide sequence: TGTGCCAGCAGCGCACAGGGTGCGAACACTGAAGCTTTCTTT. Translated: CASSAQGANTEAFF.

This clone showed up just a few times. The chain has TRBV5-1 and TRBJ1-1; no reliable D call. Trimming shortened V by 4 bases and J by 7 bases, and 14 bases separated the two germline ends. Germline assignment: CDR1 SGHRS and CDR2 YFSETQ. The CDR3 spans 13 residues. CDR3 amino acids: CASSPTLGSEAFF. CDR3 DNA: TGCGCCAGCAGCCCTACCCTCGGGAGTGAAGCTTTCTTT.

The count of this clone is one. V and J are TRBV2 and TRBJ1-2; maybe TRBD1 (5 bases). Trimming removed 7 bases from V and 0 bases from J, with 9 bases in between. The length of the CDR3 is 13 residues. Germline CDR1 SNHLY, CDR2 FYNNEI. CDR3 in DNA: TGTGCCAGCAAGACAGAGACTAACTATGGCTACACCTTC. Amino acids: CASKTETNYGYTF. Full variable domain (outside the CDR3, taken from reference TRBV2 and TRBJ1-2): EPEVTQTPSHQVTQMGQEVILRCVPISNHLYFYWYRQILGQKVEFLVSFYNNEISEKSEIFDDQFSVERPDGSNFTLKIRSTKLEDSAMYFCASKTETNYGYTFGSGTRLTVV.

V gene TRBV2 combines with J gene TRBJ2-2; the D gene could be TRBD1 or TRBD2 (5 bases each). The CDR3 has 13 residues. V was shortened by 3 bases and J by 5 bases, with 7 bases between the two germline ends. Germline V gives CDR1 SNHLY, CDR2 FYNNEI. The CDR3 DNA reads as TGTGCCAGCAGTGAGGGGGAAACCGGGGAGCTGTTTTTT. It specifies CASSEGETGELFF.

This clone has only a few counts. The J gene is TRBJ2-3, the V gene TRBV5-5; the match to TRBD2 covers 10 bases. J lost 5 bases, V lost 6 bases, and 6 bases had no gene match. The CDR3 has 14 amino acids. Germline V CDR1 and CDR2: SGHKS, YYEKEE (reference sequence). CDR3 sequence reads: CASTLAGVGDTQYF. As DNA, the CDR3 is TGTGCCAGCACCCTAGCGGGAGTGGGAGATACGCAGTATTTT.

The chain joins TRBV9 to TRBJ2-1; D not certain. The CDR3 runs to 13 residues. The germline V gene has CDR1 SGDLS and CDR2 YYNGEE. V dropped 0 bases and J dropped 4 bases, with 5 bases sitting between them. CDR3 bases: TGTGCCAGCAGCGTAGTCAGTTACAATGAGCAGTTCTTC. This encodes CASSVVSYNEQFF.

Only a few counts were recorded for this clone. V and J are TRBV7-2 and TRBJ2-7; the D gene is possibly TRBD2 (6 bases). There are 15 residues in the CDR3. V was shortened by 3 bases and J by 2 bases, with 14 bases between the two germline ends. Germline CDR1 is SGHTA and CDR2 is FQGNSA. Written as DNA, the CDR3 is TGTGCCAGCAGCTTCTCGGGAGCGGGTACCTACGAGCAGTACTTC. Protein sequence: CASSFSGAGTYEQYF.

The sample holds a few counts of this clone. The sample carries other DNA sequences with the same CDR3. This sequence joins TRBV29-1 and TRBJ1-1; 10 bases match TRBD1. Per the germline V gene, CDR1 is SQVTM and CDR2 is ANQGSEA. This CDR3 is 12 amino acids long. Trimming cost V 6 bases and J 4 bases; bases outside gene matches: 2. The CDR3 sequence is CSVRTGGTEAFF. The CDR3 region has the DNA TGCAGCGTGAGGACAGGGGGCACTGAAGCTTTCTTT.

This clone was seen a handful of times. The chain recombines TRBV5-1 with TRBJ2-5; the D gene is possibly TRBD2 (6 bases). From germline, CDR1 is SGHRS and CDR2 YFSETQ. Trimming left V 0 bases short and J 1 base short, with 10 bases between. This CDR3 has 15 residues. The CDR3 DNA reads TGCGCCAGCAGCTTGGGCGCGACTAGCCAAGAGACCCAGTACTTC. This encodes CASSLGATSQETQYF.

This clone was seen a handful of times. This CDR3 reads CSVVLGSPYGYTF. The CDR3, as DNA: TGCAGCGTTGTATTGGGGTCCCCCTATGGCTACACCTTC. The chain joins TRBV29-1 to TRBJ1-2; D gene unclear. V was cut by 4 bases and J by 4 bases, with 13 bases left in between. From germline, CDR1 is SQVTM and CDR2 ANQGSEA. This CDR3 contains 13 residues.

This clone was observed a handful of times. The CDR3, as DNA: TGTGCCAGCACCGGAGGGGGGCCGTACAATGAGCAGTTCTTC. This encodes CASTGGGPYNEQFF. The chain links TRBV6-5 to TRBJ2-1, with D possibly called TRBD1 or TRBD2 (6 bases each). Trimming removed 7 bases from V and 4 bases from J, with 14 bases in between. The CDR3 is 14 residues long. Per the germline V gene, CDR1 is MNHEY and CDR2 is SVGAGI.

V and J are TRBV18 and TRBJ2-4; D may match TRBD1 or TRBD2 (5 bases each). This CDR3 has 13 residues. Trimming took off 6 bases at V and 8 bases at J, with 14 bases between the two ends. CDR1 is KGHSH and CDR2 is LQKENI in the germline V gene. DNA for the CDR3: TGTGCCAGCTCCCGGGACCCGACGGACATTCAGTACTTC. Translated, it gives CASSRDPTDIQYF.

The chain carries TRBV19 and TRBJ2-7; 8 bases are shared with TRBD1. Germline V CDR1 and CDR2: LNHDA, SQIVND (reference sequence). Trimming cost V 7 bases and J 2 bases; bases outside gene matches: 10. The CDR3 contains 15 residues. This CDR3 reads CASTGGDSAAYEQYF. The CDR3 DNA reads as TGTGCCAGTACAGGGGGCGATAGCGCGGCCTACGAGCAGTACTTC.

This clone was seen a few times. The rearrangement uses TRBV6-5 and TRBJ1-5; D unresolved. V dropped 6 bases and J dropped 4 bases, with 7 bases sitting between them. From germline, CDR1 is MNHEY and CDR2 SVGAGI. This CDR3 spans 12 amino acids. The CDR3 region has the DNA TGTGCCAGCAGGCATCCAAATCAGCCCCAGCATTTT. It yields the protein CASRHPNQPQHF.

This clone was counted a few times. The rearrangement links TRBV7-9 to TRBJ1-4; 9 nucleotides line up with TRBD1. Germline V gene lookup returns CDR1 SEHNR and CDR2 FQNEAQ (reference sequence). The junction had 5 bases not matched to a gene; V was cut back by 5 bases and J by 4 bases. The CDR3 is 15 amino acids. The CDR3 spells CASSPGQGNNEKLFF. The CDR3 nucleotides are TGTGCCAGCAGCCCCGGACAGGGGAATAATGAAAAACTGTTTTTT.

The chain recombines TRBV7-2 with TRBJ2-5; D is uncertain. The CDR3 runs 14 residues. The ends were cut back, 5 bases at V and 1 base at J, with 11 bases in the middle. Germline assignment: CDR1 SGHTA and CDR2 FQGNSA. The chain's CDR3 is CASSLLSTQETQYF. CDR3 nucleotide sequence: TGTGCCAGCAGCCTGCTAAGTACCCAAGAGACCCAGTACTTC.

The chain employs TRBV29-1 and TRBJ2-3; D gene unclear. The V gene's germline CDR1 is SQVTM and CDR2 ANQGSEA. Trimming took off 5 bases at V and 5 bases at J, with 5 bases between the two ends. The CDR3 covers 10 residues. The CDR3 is CSVTRDTQYF. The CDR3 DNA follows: TGCAGCGTTACCAGAGATACGCAGTATTTT.

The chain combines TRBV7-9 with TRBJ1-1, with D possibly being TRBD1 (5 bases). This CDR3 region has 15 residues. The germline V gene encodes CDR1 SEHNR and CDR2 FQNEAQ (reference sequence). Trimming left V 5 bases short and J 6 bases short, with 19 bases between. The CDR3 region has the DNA TGTGCCAGCAGCCCTAGAGGTGACAGCCTTGCTGAAGCTTTCTTT. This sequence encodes CASSPRGDSLAEAFF.

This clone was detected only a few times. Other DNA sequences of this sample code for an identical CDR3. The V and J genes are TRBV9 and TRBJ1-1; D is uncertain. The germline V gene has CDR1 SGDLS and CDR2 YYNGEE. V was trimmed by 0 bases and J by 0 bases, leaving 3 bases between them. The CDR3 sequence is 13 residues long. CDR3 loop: CASSVDLNTEAFF. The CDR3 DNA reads TGTGCCAGCAGCGTAGATCTGAACACTGAAGCTTTCTTT.

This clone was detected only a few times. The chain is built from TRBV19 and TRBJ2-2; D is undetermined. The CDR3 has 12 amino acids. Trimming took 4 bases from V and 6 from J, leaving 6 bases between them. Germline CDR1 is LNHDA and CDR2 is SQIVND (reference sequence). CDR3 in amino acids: CASSSGSGELFF. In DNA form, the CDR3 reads TGTGCCAGTAGTAGCGGTTCCGGGGAGCTGTTTTTT.

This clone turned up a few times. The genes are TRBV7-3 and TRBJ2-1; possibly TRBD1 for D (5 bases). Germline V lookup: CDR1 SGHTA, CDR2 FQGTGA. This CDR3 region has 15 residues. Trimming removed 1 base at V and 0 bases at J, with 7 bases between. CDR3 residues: CASSLRQFSYNEQFF. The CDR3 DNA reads TGTGCCAGCAGCTTAAGACAGTTCTCCTACAATGAGCAGTTCTTC.

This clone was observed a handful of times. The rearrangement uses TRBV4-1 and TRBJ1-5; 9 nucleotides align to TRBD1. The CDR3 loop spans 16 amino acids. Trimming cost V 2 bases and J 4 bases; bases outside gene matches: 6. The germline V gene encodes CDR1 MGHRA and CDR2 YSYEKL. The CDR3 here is CASSQPGQGKNQPQHF. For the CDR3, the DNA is TGCGCCAGCAGCCAACCGGGACAGGGCAAAAATCAGCCCCAGCATTTT.